These T cell receptor beta chains were read from a single sample in a study of shared clonotypes between healthy human individuals. Profiled with immunoSEQ multiplex PCR; TCRdb holds only in-frame clones, not every one. The sample carries around 2,000,000 clones, about 95% recorded once. The sequenced sample was naive CD8+ T cells sorted from blood. The receptors were gathered from a man between 18 and 35 years old in good health. Each CDR3 is given with its conserved first and last residue. Fields, in order: J gene, V gene, D gene, CDR3 protein, CDR3 DNA. A D gene is named only where the DNA matches it firmly.

TRBJ1-6 TRBV7-8 . CASSPGGAIYNSPLHF TGTGCCAGCAGCCCAGGAGGGGCTATCTATAATTCACCCCTCCACTTT
TRBJ1-2 TRBV19 . CASSIGGRTANYGYTF TGTGCCAGTAGTATAGGGGGAAGGACAGCTAACTATGGCTACACCTTC
TRBJ2-7 TRBV9 . CASSTFAVSEQYF TGTGCCAGCAGCACGTTTGCTGTGTCCGAGCAGTACTTC
TRBJ2-6 TRBV2 . CASSGGANVLTF TGTGCCAGCAGTGGCGGGGCCAACGTCCTGACTTTC
TRBJ2-7 TRBV13 . CASCLADSSYEQYF TGTGCCAGTTGCCTAGCGGACAGCTCCTACGAGCAGTACTTC
TRBJ2-2 TRBV19 . CASSIVGRPNTGELFF TGTGCCAGTAGTATAGTGGGCCGACCGAACACCGGGGAGCTGTTTTTT
TRBJ2-5 TRBV27 . CASSLINTGGIETQYF TGTGCCAGCAGTCTTATAAACACGGGGGGCATAGAGACCCAGTACTTC
TRBJ2-1 TRBV5-6 . CASSLPDREQFF TGTGCCAGCAGCTTACCGGATAGGGAGCAGTTCTTC
TRBJ2-1 TRBV11-2 . CASSFPDRRPDNEQFF TGTGCCAGCAGCTTCCCCGATCGTCGACCTGACAATGAGCAGTTCTTC
TRBJ1-6 TRBV7-2 . CASSLGQTRDSPLHF TGTGCCAGCAGCTTAGGACAGACGAGGGATTCACCCCTCCACTTT
TRBJ2-1 TRBV30 . CAWSVPPQETHYNEQFF TGTGCCTGGAGTGTACCCCCACAGGAGACTCACTACAATGAGCAGTTCTTC
TRBJ2-7 TRBV6-5 . CASSYSQGAYEQYF TGTGCCAGCAGTTACTCACAGGGTGCCTACGAGCAGTACTTC
TRBJ1-2 TRBV2 TRBD1 CASRETGEGYYGYTF TGTGCCAGCAGGGAGACAGGGGAAGGGTACTATGGCTACACCTTC
TRBJ2-1 TRBV4-1 TRBD1 CASSQGPGQSYNEQFF TGCGCCAGCAGCCAAGGCCCGGGACAGAGTTACAATGAGCAGTTCTTC
TRBJ2-7 TRBV5-1 TRBD2 CASRTSGTYEQYF TGCGCCAGCCGGACTAGCGGGACCTACGAGCAGTACTTC
TRBJ2-7 TRBV5-6 . CASSLAMMSEDEQYF TGTGCCAGCAGCTTGGCAATGATGAGTGAAGACGAGCAGTACTTC
TRBJ2-7 TRBV7-9 TRBD2 CASSPRTSGLLYEQYF TGTGCCAGCAGCCCCCGGACTAGCGGTTTACTCTACGAGCAGTACTTC
TRBJ2-2 TRBV27 . CASCCRAGIEATGELFF TGTGCCAGCTGCTGTAGAGCAGGGATCGAGGCGACCGGGGAGCTGTTTTTT
TRBJ2-7 TRBV18 . CASSPTDGYEQYF TGTGCCAGCTCACCAACTGACGGCTACGAGCAGTACTTC
TRBJ2-7 TRBV10-2 . CASTDKAYEQYF TGCGCCAGCACCGACAAAGCCTACGAGCAGTACTTC
TRBJ1-1 TRBV6-1 TRBD1 CASSEPGQGNTEAFF TGTGCCAGCAGTGAGCCTGGACAGGGGAACACTGAAGCTTTCTTT
TRBJ1-2 TRBV29-1 . CSVGSLYYGYTF TGCAGCGTTGGCAGCCTCTACTATGGCTACACCTTC